These T cell receptor beta chains were read from a single sample in a study of blood T cell repertoires in COVID-19. Some clones are missing from TCRdb's copy, which holds only in-frame ones; the method was immunoSEQ multiplex PCR. The sample yields 95,000 to 150,000 clones, around 85% seen once. Sequenced sample: peripheral blood. These receptor sequences come from a woman older than 75 with COVID-19, enrolled during active disease. Each CDR3 is given with its conserved first and last residue. The order of the fields is V gene, J gene, D gene, CDR3 DNA, CDR3 protein. The D gene is left open where the match is weak.

v_gene: TRBV5-4; j_gene: TRBJ2-1; d_gene: -; CDR3nt: TGTGCCAGCAGCTTAAAGACAGACAATGAGCAGTTCTTC; CDR3aa: CASSLKTDNEQFF
v_gene: TRBV27; j_gene: TRBJ1-4; d_gene: -; CDR3nt: TGTGCCAGCAGTTTTCGGGGGGCGAGTGAAAAACTGTTTTTT; CDR3aa: CASSFRGASEKLFF
v_gene: TRBV18; j_gene: TRBJ1-5; d_gene: -; CDR3nt: TGTGCCAGCTCACCAAGCAGGGGAGGCAATCAGCCCCAGCATTTT; CDR3aa: CASSPSRGGNQPQHF
v_gene: TRBV29-1; j_gene: TRBJ2-5; d_gene: TRBD2; CDR3nt: TGCAGCGTTTTGACTAGCGGAGAGACCCAGTACTTC; CDR3aa: CSVLTSGETQYF
v_gene: TRBV18; j_gene: TRBJ1-3; d_gene: TRBD1; CDR3nt: TGTGCCAGCTCACCATTGCCAGGGGGCCGACTCAGCTCTGGAAACACCATATATTTT; CDR3aa: CASSPLPGGRLSSGNTIYF
v_gene: TRBV6-5; j_gene: TRBJ1-2; d_gene: TRBD1; CDR3nt: TGTGCCAGCAGTTACCACACAGGGGTGATAGGATATGGCTACACCTTC; CDR3aa: CASSYHTGVIGYGYTF
v_gene: TRBV19; j_gene: TRBJ2-5; d_gene: -; CDR3nt: TGTGCCAGTACGGGCGGGACAGAGACCCAGTACTTC; CDR3aa: CASTGGTETQYF
v_gene: TRBV27; j_gene: TRBJ2-7; d_gene: -; CDR3nt: TGTGCCAGCAGTAGGGCAGGGTCCTCAGGAGAGCAGTACTTC; CDR3aa: CASSRAGSSGEQYF
v_gene: TRBV28; j_gene: TRBJ2-3; d_gene: TRBD1; CDR3nt: TGTGCCAGCAGTTCACCGGGACAGGGCACAGATACGCAGTATTTT; CDR3aa: CASSSPGQGTDTQYF
v_gene: TRBV19; j_gene: TRBJ1-1; d_gene: -; CDR3nt: TGTGCCAGTAGAAACGACAGGTACACTGAAGCTTTCTTT; CDR3aa: CASRNDRYTEAFF
v_gene: TRBV9; j_gene: TRBJ2-7; d_gene: TRBD2; CDR3nt: TGTGCCAGCAGCGTTCCGGGACTAGCGGGACTACCCGTCGGGCAGTACTTC; CDR3aa: CASSVPGLAGLPVGQYF
v_gene: TRBV13; j_gene: TRBJ2-2; d_gene: TRBD2; CDR3nt: TGTGCCAGCAGCTTATCCGGGAGGGCCGGTGGGGAGCTGTTTTTT; CDR3aa: CASSLSGRAGGELFF
v_gene: TRBV4-2; j_gene: TRBJ1-2; d_gene: TRBD1; CDR3nt: TGTGCCAGCAGCCAAGATATTGGGGGGACAGGGAGTAACTATGGCTACACCTTC; CDR3aa: CASSQDIGGTGSNYGYTF
v_gene: TRBV9; j_gene: TRBJ1-2; d_gene: -; CDR3nt: TGTGCCAGCACCCGAGGGGGGGCCCCTAACTATGACTACACCTTC; CDR3aa: CASTRGGAPNYDYTF
v_gene: TRBV5-1; j_gene: TRBJ2-6; d_gene: -; CDR3nt: TGCGCCAGCAGCTTGGAGGCGCGGGGGGCCAACGTCCTGACTTTC; CDR3aa: CASSLEARGANVLTF